These 13 T cell receptor beta chains came from one sample sequenced in a study of beta chain features in type 1 diabetes. Findings of the study overall: In all four CD4+ subsets, TCRB CDR3 length was significantly, moderately reduced in type 1 diabetes.

cDNA synthesis used the whole RNA isolate, giving expressed TCRB sequences. Some clones are missing from TCRdb's copy, which holds only in-frame ones; the method was immunoSEQ multiplex PCR. The sample yields about 160,000 clones, 7.8% seen once. The antigens these receptors bind are not known. Specimen: central memory CD4+ T cells from blood. These receptors all come from a woman aged 40-49 years with type 1 diabetes.

The chain couples TRBV28 to TRBJ2-5; the match to TRBD1 covers 10 bases. Matching the DNA end better, TRBJ2-7 makes the J call doubtful. The CDR3 sequence is 13 residues long. Germline V lookup: CDR1 MDHEN, CDR2 SYDVKM. The CDR3 sequence is CASRDRGKYEQYF. DNA for the CDR3: TGTGCCAGCCGGGACAGGGGAAAGTACGAGCAGTACTTC.

This clone has more than one count but fewer than ten. The rearrangement joins TRBV11-2 to TRBJ2-5, with D possibly matching TRBD1 (6 bases). This CDR3 contains 16 residues. Germline V lookup: CDR1 SGHAT, CDR2 FQNNGV. The V end lost 3 bases, the J end lost 5 bases, and 19 bases lay between the germline ends. The CDR3 sequence is CASSFSAGAPTETQYF. In DNA form, the CDR3 reads TGTGCCAGCAGCTTCAGCGCAGGGGCCCCCACGGAGACCCAGTACTTC.

This clone came up a few times. The rearrangement links TRBV5-1 to TRBJ2-6, with unresolved D. V was cut by 2 bases and J by 0 bases, with 6 bases left in between. Germline values: CDR1 SGHRS, CDR2 YFSETQ. The CDR3 is 15 amino acids. In DNA form, the CDR3 reads TGCGCCAGCAGCTTCACAGTCTCTGGGGCCAACGTCCTGACTTTC. Translated, it gives CASSFTVSGANVLTF.

This clone was seen a handful of times. The chain has TRBV27 and TRBJ1-2; TRBD1 might be the D (5 bases). With 3 bases removed from V and 8 bases from J, the gap between germline ends came to 13 bases. The CDR3 covers 13 residues. The V gene's germline CDR1 is MNHEY and CDR2 SMNVEV (reference sequence). The CDR3 nucleotides read TGTGCCAGCAGTTTTAGGGCAGGGCACGGCTACACCTTC. Residues: CASSFRAGHGYTF.

This clone occurred a few times. CDR3 region: CASTAPDRGTYEQYF. CDR3 in DNA: TGTGCCAGCACTGCCCCGGACAGGGGTACCTACGAGCAGTACTTC. J is TRBJ2-7 and V is TRBV2; 9 nucleotides line up with TRBD1. Looked up from germline, CDR1 is SNHLY and CDR2 is FYNNEI. V shed 7 bases, J shed 2 bases, and the junction held 9 bases outside the gene matches. The CDR3 covers 15 residues.

The V call is TRBV27, the J call TRBJ2-5; 11 bases line up with TRBD1. Germline CDR1 is MNHEY and CDR2 is SMNVEV (reference sequence). The CDR3 runs 15 residues. The J segment lost 5 bases and the V segment lost 3 bases, leaving 5 bases of the junction unmatched. The CDR3 DNA reads TGTGCCAGCAGTTTCGGACAGGGGGCTGGGGAGACCCAGTACTTC. Its translation: CASSFGQGAGETQYF.

The chain links TRBV7-9 to TRBJ1-6; no reliable D call. Trimming removed 0 bases at V and 5 bases at J, with 11 bases between. Germline CDR1 and CDR2: SEHNR and FQNEAQ (reference sequence). There are 16 residues in the CDR3. The CDR3 sequence: CASSLASTRDNSPLHF. CDR3 DNA sequence: TGTGCCAGCAGCTTAGCTTCGACTCGGGATAATTCACCCCTCCACTTT.

This clone was counted a few times. In nucleotides, the CDR3 is TGTGCCAGCAGCTCCCAAAGCCGACAGGGTCGTGGGGAGACCCAGTACTTC. This encodes CASSSQSRQGRGETQYF. The chain links TRBV7-2 to TRBJ2-5; 7 nucleotides line up with TRBD1. J lost 5 bases, V lost 4 bases, and 16 bases had no gene match. CDR1 and CDR2 from the germline V gene are SGHTA and FQGNSA. CDR3 size: 17 residues.

This clone came up a few times. V usage is TRBV5-1 and J usage is TRBJ2-1, with D possibly matching TRBD2 (6 bases). This CDR3 has 15 residues. V dropped 0 bases and J dropped 4 bases, with 11 bases sitting between them. CDR1 and CDR2 (germline): SGHRS, YFSETQ. Here the CDR3 DNA reads TGCGCCAGCAGCTTGGATGGCGGGGTTTACAATGAGCAGTTCTTC. It encodes CASSLDGGVYNEQFF.

This chain joins TRBV18 and TRBJ1-4; D is unclear. Trimming removed 3 bases from V and 4 bases from J, with 9 bases in between. The CDR3 is 14 residues long. Germline lookup yields CDR1 KGHSH and CDR2 LQKENI. This chain's CDR3 is CASSPAQINEKLFF. The CDR3 DNA is TGTGCCAGCTCACCTGCACAGATTAATGAAAAACTGTTTTTT.

This clone was detected only a few times. The chain couples TRBV4-1 to TRBJ2-1; weak D call: TRBD1 (6 bases). V shed 0 bases and J shed 10 bases, with 13 bases lying between them. The CDR3 loop spans 14 amino acids. CDR1 is MGHRA and CDR2 is YSYEKL in the germline V gene. CDR3 loop: CASSQDGDMGEQFF. In DNA form, the CDR3 reads TGCGCCAGCAGCCAAGACGGGGACATGGGGGAGCAGTTCTTC.

This chain uses TRBV4-1 with TRBJ2-3; 9 bases map to TRBD1. The V gene end was trimmed by 4 bases and the J gene end by 1 base; junction bases not matched to a gene: 3. The CDR3 consists of 15 residues. CDR1 is MGHRA, CDR2 YSYEKL, per germline. CDR3 coding DNA: TGCGCCAGCAGCCCTCGGACAGGGGGCACAGATACGCAGTATTTT. Protein sequence: CASSPRTGGTDTQYF.

The chain links TRBV7-2 to TRBJ2-3; D ambiguous. The CDR3 totals 12 residues. Between the trimmed V and J ends, which lost 7 bases and 0 bases, there was a span of 5 bases. Germline lookup yields CDR1 SGHTA and CDR2 FQGNSA. The CDR3 bases are TGTGCCAGCACCCTAAGCACAGATACGCAGTATTTT. It translates to CASTLSTDTQYF. Variable domain in full (rest from reference TRBV7-2 and TRBJ2-3): GAGVSQSPSNKVTEKGKDVELRCDPISGHTALYWYRQSLGQGLEFLIYFQGNSAPDKSGLPSDRFSAERTGGSVSTLTIQRTQQEDSAVYLCASTLSTDTQYFGPGTRLTVL.